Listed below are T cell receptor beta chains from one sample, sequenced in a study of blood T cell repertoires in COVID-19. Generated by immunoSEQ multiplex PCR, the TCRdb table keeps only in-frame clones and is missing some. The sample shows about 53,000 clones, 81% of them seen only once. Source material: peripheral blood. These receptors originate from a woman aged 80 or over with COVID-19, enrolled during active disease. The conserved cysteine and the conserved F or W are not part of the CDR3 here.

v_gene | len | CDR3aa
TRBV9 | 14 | ASSVGSSGSADTQY
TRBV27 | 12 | ASRYIGVNTEAF
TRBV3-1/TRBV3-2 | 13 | ASSQQLAGGNEQF
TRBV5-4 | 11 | ASSPWTSHEQF
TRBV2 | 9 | ASCDFYEQY
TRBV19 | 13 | ASSMGGGSVYEQY
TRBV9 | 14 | ASSVGGSGRSETQY
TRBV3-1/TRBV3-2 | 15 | ASSQDPGGGRGNEQF
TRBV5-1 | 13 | ASSYGTDSGNTIY
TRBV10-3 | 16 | AIMGRTSGASSTDTQY